Each of the 12 T cell receptor beta chains below was sequenced from the same sample in a study of cytomegalovirus exposure and HLA in healthy donors. It was with 60 Vbeta and 13 Jbeta primers that the PCR ran. Libraries were prepared by immunoSEQ multiplex PCR; TCRdb keeps only in-frame clonotypes and omits some of them. The table has about 140,000 clones, around 78% seen once. Sample: PBMCs. All receptors derive from a woman between 35 and 50 years old in good health and CMV-seropositive.

This clone was seen a few times. The rearrangement links TRBV10-3 to TRBJ2-1; TRBD2 matches 9 bases. Germline CDR1 and CDR2: ENHRY and SYGVKD. With V trimmed by 1 base and J by 2 bases, 0 bases remained unmatched. The CDR3 has 15 residues. CDR3 coding DNA: TGTGCCATCAGTGAGTTAGCGGGGGCCTACAATGAGCAGTTCTTC. Its translation is CAISELAGAYNEQFF.

V and J are TRBV5-1 and TRBJ1-1; D not certain. CDR1 is SGHRS and CDR2 is YFSETQ in the germline V gene. V shed 5 bases and J shed 3 bases, with 11 bases lying between them. The CDR3 is 13 residues long. CDR3 amino acids: CASSIFGYTEAFF. For the CDR3, the DNA is TGCGCCAGCAGTATCTTCGGTTACACTGAAGCTTTCTTT.

This chain connects TRBV7-6 to TRBJ1-1; D gene uncertain. This CDR3 comprises 16 residues. V was cut by 1 base and J by 1 base, with 13 bases left in between. Germline loops: CDR1 SGHVS, CDR2 FNYEAQ. CDR3 sequence reads: CASSLVPLYGNTEAFF. CDR3 DNA: TGTGCCAGCAGCTTAGTACCCCTCTATGGGAACACTGAAGCTTTCTTT.

V is TRBV28 and J is TRBJ1-4; D perhaps matches TRBD1 (5 bases). V was pared by 5 bases and J by 14 bases, with 18 bases between. The CDR3 sequence is 13 residues long. CDR1 is MDHEN and CDR2 is SYDVKM in the germline V gene. CDR3 residues: CASSPSDNLLLFF. The CDR3 DNA sequence: TGTGCCAGCAGTCCCTCGGACAACTTATTGCTGTTTTTT.

The sample holds one count of this clone. The V gene is TRBV5-6, the J gene TRBJ2-1; 8 bases match TRBD2. Germline V gene lookup returns CDR1 SGHDT and CDR2 YYEEEE. V lost 4 bases and J lost 0; bases outside the gene matches: 15. CDR3 length: 19 residues. Written as DNA, the CDR3 is TGTGCCAGCAGCATCACCGGGACTAGTAGTTCCCGCTCCTACAATGAGCAGTTCTTC. Its translation: CASSITGTSSSRSYNEQFF. Using reference TRBV5-6 and TRBJ2-1 for the parts outside the CDR3, the full variable domain is DAGVTQSPTHLIKTRGQQVTLRCSPKSGHDTVSWYQQALGQGPQFIFQYYEEEERQRGNFPDRFSGHQFPNYSSELNVNALLLGDSALYLCASSITGTSSSRSYNEQFFGPGTRLTVL.

The chain links TRBV7-9 to TRBJ2-3; D gene unclear. V lost 5 bases and J 1 base, leaving 13 bases between the germline ends. This CDR3 is 15 amino acids long. Germline loops: CDR1 SEHNR, CDR2 FQNEAQ (reference sequence). The CDR3 is CASSPESAGTDTQYF. For the CDR3, the DNA is TGTGCCAGCAGCCCGGAGTCCGCTGGCACAGATACGCAGTATTTT.

This clone was recorded a few times. V and J are TRBV7-9 and TRBJ2-7; TRBD2 aligns across 11 bases. This CDR3 is 16 amino acids long. Germline values: CDR1 SEHNR, CDR2 FQNEAQ (reference sequence). The trim removed 0 bases at V and 3 bases at J, leaving 4 bases unmatched. The chain's CDR3 is CASSLALAGGFYEQYF. In DNA form, the CDR3 reads TGTGCCAGCAGCTTAGCGCTAGCGGGGGGTTTCTACGAGCAGTACTTC. The full variable domain, in which reference TRBV7-9 and TRBJ2-7 provide the parts outside the CDR3, is DTGVSQNPRHKITKRGQNVTFRCDPISEHNRLYWYRQTLGQGPEFLTYFQNEAQLEKSRLLSDRFSAERPKGSFSTLEIQRTEQGDSAMYLCASSLALAGGFYEQYFGPGTRLTVT.

The CDR3 coding sequence is TGCGCCAGCAGCTTGGGGGGGACAGGGGACGGCTACACCTTC. This sequence encodes CASSLGGTGDGYTF. The rearrangement links TRBV5-1 to TRBJ1-2; 10 bases line up with TRBD1. Germline trimming cut 0 bases from V and 8 bases from J; bases unmatched to any gene: 4. Germline lookup yields CDR1 SGHRS and CDR2 YFSETQ. This CDR3 has 14 residues.

This chain uses TRBV5-4 with TRBJ2-3; D may be TRBD2 (7 bases). Germline V CDR1 and CDR2: SGHNT, YYREEE (reference sequence). The CDR3 is 17 residues long. The V and J ends lost 2 bases and 1 base respectively, with 17 bases between them. The CDR3: CASSFLGGGDRTDTQYF. For the CDR3, the DNA is TGTGCCAGCAGCTTTTTAGGAGGGGGGGATCGCACAGATACGCAGTATTTT.

The V gene is TRBV10-3, the J gene TRBJ1-2; TRBD1 agrees at 8 bases. The V and J ends lost 0 bases and 0 bases, in that order; junction bases with no gene match: 3. The CDR3 spans 16 residues. CDR1 is ENHRY, CDR2 SYGVKD, per germline. The CDR3: CAISESKTGANYGYTF. The DNA of the CDR3 is TGTGCCATCAGTGAGTCGAAGACAGGGGCTAACTATGGCTACACCTTC.

The chain joins TRBV2 to TRBJ2-5, with D perhaps TRBD1 (7 bases). CDR1 is SNHLY and CDR2 is FYNNEI in the germline V gene. V was shortened by 8 bases and J by 3 bases, with 13 bases between the two germline ends. The CDR3 contains 13 residues. In DNA form, the CDR3 reads TGTGCCAGCGGGGGAGGACAGGAAGAGACCCAGTACTTC. It translates to CASGGGQEETQYF.

The chain recombines TRBV2 with TRBJ2-5, with TRBD2 matching 10 bases. Germline trimming cut 4 bases from V and 5 bases from J; bases unmatched to any gene: 7. The length of the CDR3 is 15 residues. Germline loops: CDR1 SNHLY, CDR2 FYNNEI. This chain's CDR3 is CASSGQLAGSETQYF. As DNA, the CDR3 is TGTGCCAGCAGTGGGCAACTAGCGGGATCGGAGACCCAGTACTTC. The whole variable domain, filled in from reference TRBV2 and TRBJ2-5, reads EPEVTQTPSHQVTQMGQEVILRCVPISNHLYFYWYRQILGQKVEFLVSFYNNEISEKSEIFDDQFSVERPDGSNFTLKIRSTKLEDSAMYFCASSGQLAGSETQYFGPGTRLLVL.